A selection of T cell receptor beta chains follows, all from one sample in a study of cytomegalovirus exposure and HLA in healthy donors. Here immunoSEQ multiplex PCR was the method, and the copy in TCRdb shows in-frame clones only, minus some. The profile shows about 130,000 clones, about 80% of them singletons. The sample taken for sequencing was PBMCs. The receptors were sampled from a man aged 30-40 years in good health and CMV-seropositive. CDR3s include the opening cysteine and the closing phenylalanine or tryptophan. A D gene is named only where the DNA matches it firmly. Clone sizes are given selectively: once, few, many, or a class where the clone is expanded.

NA	TRBV2	TRBJ2-2	NA	TGTGCCAGCAGTGAAATTTATGCCCGGACCGGGGAGCTGTTTTTT	CASSEIYARTGELFF
NA	TRBV5-6	TRBJ1-1	NA	TGTGCCAGCAGCTTGGAGCCAGGGGTGAGCACTGAAGCTTTCTTT	CASSLEPGVSTEAFF
NA	TRBV19	TRBJ2-7	NA	TGTGCCAGTAGTGTCCCGGGGATCTACGAGCAGTACTTC	CASSVPGIYEQYF
NA	TRBV7-3	TRBJ2-1	NA	TGTGCCAGCAGCTTAGGGCTGTACAATGAGCAGTTCTTC	CASSLGLYNEQFF
few	TRBV5-8	TRBJ1-1	NA	TGTGCCAGCAGCTTGGGTACTGGTATGAACACTGAAGCTTTCTTT	CASSLGTGMNTEAFF
few	TRBV7-2	TRBJ1-2	NA	TGTGCCAGCAGCTCGGGGATCTACTATGGCTACACCTTC	CASSSGIYYGYTF
NA	TRBV18	TRBJ2-1	NA	TGTGCCAGCTCACCAATCGGGGATGAGCAGTTCTTC	CASSPIGDEQFF
NA	TRBV7-2	TRBJ1-4	TRBD1	TGTGCCAGCAGCCGGGACAGCGATAATGAAAAACTGTTTTTT	CASSRDSDNEKLFF
NA	TRBV4-1	TRBJ2-5	NA	TGCGCCAGCAGCCACCCCCCGGGACTTAACTCCCGCCAAGAGACCCAGTACTTC	CASSHPPGLNSRQETQYF
NA	TRBV5-6	TRBJ2-1	TRBD2	TGTGCCAGCAGCTCGACTAGCGGGACCCAGCAGTTCTTC	CASSSTSGTQQFF
once	TRBV2	TRBJ2-7	TRBD2	TGTGCCAGCAGTGTGGCTAGCGGGGCCTCCTACGAGCAGTACTTC	CASSVASGASYEQYF
NA	TRBV5-1	TRBJ2-5	TRBD2	TGCGCCAGCAGCTTGACTAGCGGGGGGAGAGAGACCCAGTACTTC	CASSLTSGGRETQYF
NA	TRBV11-3	TRBJ2-5	NA	TGTGCCAGCAGCTTAACGCTGGCAGAGACCCAGTACTTC	CASSLTLAETQYF
NA	TRBV6-6	TRBJ1-2	TRBD1	TGTGCCAGCGGAAAATTGGACAGGGATTCCTATGGCTACACCTTC	CASGKLDRDSYGYTF
NA	TRBV5-4	TRBJ2-1	NA	TGTGCCAGCAGCCCTGGCGGCGGGAAAAATGAGCAGTTCTTC	CASSPGGGKNEQFF
NA	TRBV5-8	TRBJ2-1	TRBD2	TGTGCCAGCAGCTTGGGACTAGCGACCAATAAGCAGTTCTTC	CASSLGLATNKQFF
NA	TRBV5-1	TRBJ1-1	NA	TGCGCCAGCAGCTCGCAGGGCGCTGAAGCTTTCTTT	CASSSQGAEAFF
NA	TRBV7-9	TRBJ1-1	NA	TGTGCCAGCAGCTATCGGTACAGCATGAACACTGAAGCTTTCTTT	CASSYRYSMNTEAFF
NA	TRBV10-3	TRBJ2-1	TRBD1	TGTGCCATCAGTGAAGGGACAGATCCTTACAATGAGCAGTTCTTC	CAISEGTDPYNEQFF
NA	TRBV4-1	TRBJ1-1	TRBD1	TGCGCCAGCAGCCCACAGGGGTTGAACACTGAAGCTTTCTTT	CASSPQGLNTEAFF
NA	TRBV15	TRBJ1-2	NA	TGTGCCACCAGCAGATCCGGGAAAAACTATGGCTACACCTTC	CATSRSGKNYGYTF
NA	TRBV29-1	TRBJ2-7	TRBD1	TGCAGCGTTGAGGGGACAGTAACCTACGAGCAGTACTTC	CSVEGTVTYEQYF
NA	TRBV9	TRBJ2-3	NA	TGTGCCAGCAGCGTCAAGGGTGGGGGGGCCACAGATACGCAGTATTTT	CASSVKGGGATDTQYF
NA	TRBV4-1	TRBJ2-1	TRBD2	TGCGCCAGCAGCCAAGGTCTAGCGGGTGGATACAATGAGCAGTTCTTC	CASSQGLAGGYNEQFF
NA	TRBV5-6	TRBJ2-5	NA	TGTGCCAGCACGCGGTTCTATTCGCCAGAGACCCAGTACTTC	CASTRFYSPETQYF
NA	TRBV2	TRBJ2-7	NA	TGTGCCAGCAGTGAAGCGTCGGGAACCCTACTCTACGAGCAGTACTTC	CASSEASGTLLYEQYF
NA	TRBV4-1	TRBJ2-7	TRBD1	TGCGCCAGCAGCCAGTGGGGACAGGGCGCCCACGAGCAGTACTTC	CASSQWGQGAHEQYF
NA	TRBV29-1	TRBJ1-2	NA	TGCAGCGTTGAAGACCCAGGGGAATATGGCTACACCTTC	CSVEDPGEYGYTF
NA	TRBV5-1	TRBJ2-3	NA	TGCGCCAGCAGCCCAGCAGGAGGGAATACGCAGTATTTT	CASSPAGGNTQYF
NA	TRBV10-1	TRBJ2-7	TRBD1	TGCGCCAGCAGTGAGTTACTGACAGGGGTCGAGCAGTACTTC	CASSELLTGVEQYF
NA	TRBV2	TRBJ1-2	NA	TGTGCCAGCAGTCTTGATGGGCAGGGCGCCTACGAGGGCTACACCTTC	CASSLDGQGAYEGYTF
NA	TRBV4-3	TRBJ1-1	NA	TGCGCCAGCAGCCAGTCGGGGAACACTGAAGCTTTCTTT	CASSQSGNTEAFF
NA	TRBV19	TRBJ1-1	NA	TGTGCCAGTAGTGCCCTCGGGGGGGTGAACACTGAAGCTTTCTTT	CASSALGGVNTEAFF
NA	TRBV4-2	TRBJ2-7	NA	TGTGCCAGCAGCCAACGCAATAGCGATCGCTCCTACGAGCAGTACTTC	CASSQRNSDRSYEQYF
NA	TRBV5-1	TRBJ1-1	NA	TGCGCCAGCAGCCAGGGACAAGCTAACACTGAAGCTTTCTTT	CASSQGQANTEAFF
NA	TRBV5-5	TRBJ2-6	NA	TGTGCCAGCAGCTTAATATCTGGGGCCAACGTCCTGACTTTC	CASSLISGANVLTF
NA	TRBV5-4	TRBJ1-3	NA	TGTGCCAGCAGCTTGCACGGCCTAGCCGCTGGAAACACCATATATTTT	CASSLHGLAAGNTIYF